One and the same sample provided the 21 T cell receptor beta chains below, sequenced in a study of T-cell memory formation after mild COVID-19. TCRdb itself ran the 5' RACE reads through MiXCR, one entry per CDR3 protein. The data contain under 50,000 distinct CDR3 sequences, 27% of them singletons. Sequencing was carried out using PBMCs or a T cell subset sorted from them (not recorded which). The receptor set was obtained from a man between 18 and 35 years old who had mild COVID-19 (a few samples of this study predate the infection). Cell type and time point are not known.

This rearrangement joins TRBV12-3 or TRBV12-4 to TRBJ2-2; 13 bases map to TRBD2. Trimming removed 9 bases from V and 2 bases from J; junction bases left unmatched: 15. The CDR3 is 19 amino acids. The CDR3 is CASTKNGLAGVTNTGELFF. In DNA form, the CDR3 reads TGTGCCAGTACGAAGAATGGACTAGCGGGGGTTACAAACACCGGGGAGCTGTTTTTT.

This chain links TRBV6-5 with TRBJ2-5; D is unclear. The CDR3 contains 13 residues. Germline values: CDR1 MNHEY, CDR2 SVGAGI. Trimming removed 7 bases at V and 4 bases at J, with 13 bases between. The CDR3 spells CASTYGVPETQYF. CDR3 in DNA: TGTGCCAGCACTTATGGGGTCCCAGAGACCCAGTACTTC.

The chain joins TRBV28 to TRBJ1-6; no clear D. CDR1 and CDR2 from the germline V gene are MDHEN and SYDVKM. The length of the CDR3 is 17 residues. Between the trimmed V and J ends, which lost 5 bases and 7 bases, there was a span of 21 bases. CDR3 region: CASSPTPRGRSNSPLHF. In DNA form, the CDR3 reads TGTGCCAGCAGTCCAACCCCCCGAGGACGTTCCAATTCACCCCTCCACTTT.

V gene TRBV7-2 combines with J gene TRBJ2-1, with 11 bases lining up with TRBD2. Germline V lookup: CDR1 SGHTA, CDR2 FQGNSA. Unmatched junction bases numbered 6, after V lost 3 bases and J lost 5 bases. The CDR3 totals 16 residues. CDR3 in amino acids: CASSFPSGGSNNEQFF. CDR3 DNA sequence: TGTGCCAGCAGCTTTCCTAGCGGGGGGTCGAACAATGAGCAGTTCTTC.

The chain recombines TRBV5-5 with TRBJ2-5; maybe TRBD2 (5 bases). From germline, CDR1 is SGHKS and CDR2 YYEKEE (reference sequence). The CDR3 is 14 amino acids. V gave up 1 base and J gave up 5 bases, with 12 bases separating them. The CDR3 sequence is CASSLLGLAETQYF. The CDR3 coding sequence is TGTGCCAGCAGCTTGCTGGGTTTAGCGGAGACCCAGTACTTC.

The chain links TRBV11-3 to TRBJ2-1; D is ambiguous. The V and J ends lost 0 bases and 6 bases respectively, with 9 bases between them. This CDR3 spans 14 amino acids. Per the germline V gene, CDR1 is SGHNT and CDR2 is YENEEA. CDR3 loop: CASSLDSTLNEQFF. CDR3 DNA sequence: TGTGCCAGCAGCTTAGACAGTACCCTCAATGAGCAGTTCTTC.

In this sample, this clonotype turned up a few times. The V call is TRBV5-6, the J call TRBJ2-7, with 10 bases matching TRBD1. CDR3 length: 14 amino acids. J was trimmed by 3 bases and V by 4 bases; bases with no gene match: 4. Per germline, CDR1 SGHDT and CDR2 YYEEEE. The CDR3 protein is CASSVGTGDYEQYF. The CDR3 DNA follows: TGTGCCAGCAGCGTCGGGACAGGGGACTACGAGCAGTACTTC.

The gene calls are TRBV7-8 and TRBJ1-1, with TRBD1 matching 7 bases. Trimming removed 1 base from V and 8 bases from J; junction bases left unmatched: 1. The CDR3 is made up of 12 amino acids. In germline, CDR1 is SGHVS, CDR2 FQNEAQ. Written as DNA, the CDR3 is TGTGCCAGCAGCTTAGGACAGGGAGAAGCTTTCTTT. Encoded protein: CASSLGQGEAFF.

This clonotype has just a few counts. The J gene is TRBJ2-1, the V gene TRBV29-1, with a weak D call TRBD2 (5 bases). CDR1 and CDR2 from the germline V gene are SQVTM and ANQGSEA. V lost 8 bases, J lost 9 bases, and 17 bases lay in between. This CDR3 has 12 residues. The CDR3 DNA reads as TGCAGCACCCGAGGGCTAGCTGCTGAGCAGTTCTTC. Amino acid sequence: CSTRGLAAEQFF.

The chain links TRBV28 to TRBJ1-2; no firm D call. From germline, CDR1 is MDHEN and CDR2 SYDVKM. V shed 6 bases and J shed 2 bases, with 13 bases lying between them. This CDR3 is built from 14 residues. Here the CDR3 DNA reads TGTGCCAGCAGCCTAAGAAGTCTGAACTATGGCTACACCTTC. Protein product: CASSLRSLNYGYTF.

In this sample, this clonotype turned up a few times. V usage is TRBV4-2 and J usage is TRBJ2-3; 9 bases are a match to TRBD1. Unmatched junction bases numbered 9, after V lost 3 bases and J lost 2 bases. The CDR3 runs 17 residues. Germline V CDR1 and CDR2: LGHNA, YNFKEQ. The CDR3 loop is CASSQETGTGLTDTQYF. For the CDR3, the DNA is TGTGCCAGCAGCCAGGAAACCGGGACAGGGCTCACAGATACGCAGTATTTT.

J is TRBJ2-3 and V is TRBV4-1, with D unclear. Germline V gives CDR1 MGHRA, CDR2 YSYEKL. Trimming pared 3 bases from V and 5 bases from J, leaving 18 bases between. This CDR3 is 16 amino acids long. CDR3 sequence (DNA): TGCGCCAGCAGCCACGTCGGGCTAGTCATAGAAGATACGCAGTATTTT. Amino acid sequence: CASSHVGLVIEDTQYF.

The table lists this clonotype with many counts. CDR3 in amino acids: CASSSLTGGKQPQHF. The CDR3 nucleotides are TGTGCCAGCAGTTCCTTGACAGGGGGAAAGCAGCCCCAGCATTTT. The chain carries TRBV28 and TRBJ1-5, with 9 positions matching TRBD1. The V gene's germline CDR1 is MDHEN and CDR2 SYDVKM. CDR3 length equals 15 residues. The trim removed 4 bases at V and 7 bases at J, leaving 8 bases unmatched. The whole variable domain, filled in from reference TRBV28 and TRBJ1-5, reads DVKVTQSSRYLVKRTGEKVFLECVQDMDHENMFWYRQDPGLGLRLIYFSYDVKMKEKGDIPEGYSVSREKKERFSLILESASTNQTSMYLCASSSLTGGKQPQHFGDGTRLSIL.

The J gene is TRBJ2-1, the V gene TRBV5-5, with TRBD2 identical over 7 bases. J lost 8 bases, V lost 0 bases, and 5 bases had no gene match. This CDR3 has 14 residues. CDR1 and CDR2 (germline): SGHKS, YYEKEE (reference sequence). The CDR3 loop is CASSLDATSYEQFF. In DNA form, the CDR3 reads TGTGCCAGCAGCTTGGACGCGACTAGCTATGAGCAGTTCTTC.

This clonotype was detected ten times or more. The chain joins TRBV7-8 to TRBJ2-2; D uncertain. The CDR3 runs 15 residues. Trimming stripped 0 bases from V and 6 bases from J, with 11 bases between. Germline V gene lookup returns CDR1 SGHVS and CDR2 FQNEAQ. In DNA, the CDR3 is TGTGCCAGCAGCTTAGCGGCTGGATTAGCCGGGGAGCTGTTTTTT. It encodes CASSLAAGLAGELFF. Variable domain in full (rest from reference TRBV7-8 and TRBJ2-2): GAGVSQSPRYKVAKRGQDVALRCDPISGHVSLFWYQQALGQGPEFLTYFQNEAQLDKSGLPSDRFFAERPEGSVSTLKIQRTQQEDSAVYLCASSLAAGLAGELFFGEGSRLTVL.

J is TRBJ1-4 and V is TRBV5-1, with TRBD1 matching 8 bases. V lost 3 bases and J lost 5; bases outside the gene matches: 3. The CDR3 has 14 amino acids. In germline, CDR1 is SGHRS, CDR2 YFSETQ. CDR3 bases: TGCGCCAGCAGCTGGACAGGGCCCAATGAAAAACTGTTTTTT. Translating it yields CASSWTGPNEKLFF.

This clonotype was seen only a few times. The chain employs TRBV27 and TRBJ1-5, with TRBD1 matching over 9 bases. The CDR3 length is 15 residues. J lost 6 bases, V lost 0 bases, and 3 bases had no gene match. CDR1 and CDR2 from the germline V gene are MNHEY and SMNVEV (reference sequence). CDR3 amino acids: CASSLSGTGIQPQHF. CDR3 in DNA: TGTGCCAGCAGTTTATCAGGGACAGGGATTCAGCCCCAGCATTTT.

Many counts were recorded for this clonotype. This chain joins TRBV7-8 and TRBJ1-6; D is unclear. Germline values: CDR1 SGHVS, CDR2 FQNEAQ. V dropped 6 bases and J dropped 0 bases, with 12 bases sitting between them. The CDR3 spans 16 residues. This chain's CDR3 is CASRPVPSSYNSPLHF. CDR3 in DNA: TGTGCCAGCAGACCCGTCCCGAGCTCCTATAATTCACCCCTCCACTTT.

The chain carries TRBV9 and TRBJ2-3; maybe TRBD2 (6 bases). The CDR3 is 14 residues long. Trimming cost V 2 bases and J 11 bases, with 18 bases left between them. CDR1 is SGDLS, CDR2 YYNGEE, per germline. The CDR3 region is CASSVRGSYWEQYF. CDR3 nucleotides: TGTGCCAGCAGCGTCCGGGGGTCCTACTGGGAGCAGTATTTT. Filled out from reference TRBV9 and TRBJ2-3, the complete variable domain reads DSGVTQTPKHLITATGQRVTLRCSPRSGDLSVYWYQQSLDQGLQFLIQYYNGEERAKGNILERFSAQQFPDLHSELNLSSLELGDSALYFCASSVRGSYWEQYFGPGTRLTVL.

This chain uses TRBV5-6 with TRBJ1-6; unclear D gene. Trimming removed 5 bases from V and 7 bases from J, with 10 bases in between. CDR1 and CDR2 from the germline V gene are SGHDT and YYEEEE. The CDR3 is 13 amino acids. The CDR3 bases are TGTGCCAGCAGGTACGGCAAGAATTCACCCCTCCACTTT. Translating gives CASRYGKNSPLHF.

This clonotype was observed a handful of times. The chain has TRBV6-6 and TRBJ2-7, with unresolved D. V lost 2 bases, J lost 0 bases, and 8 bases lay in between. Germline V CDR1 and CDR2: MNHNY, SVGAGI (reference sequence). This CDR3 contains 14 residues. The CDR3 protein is CASSYVESSYEQYV. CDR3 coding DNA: TGTGCCAGCAGTTACGTGGAAAGCTCCTACGAGCAGTACGTC.